A single sample is the source of the 8 T cell receptor beta chains below, sequenced in a study of CD8+CD57+ T cells in acquired aplastic anemia. Profiling of TCR beta VDJ combinations and CDR3 sequences used genomic DNA as template. A single record per CDR3 protein comes from TCRdb applying MiXCR to the reads. The data hold 150,000 to 200,000 distinct CDR3 sequences, with around 45% observed a single time. What was sequenced was sorted CD4+, CD8+, or CD8+CD57+ T cells (not recorded which) from PBMCs. These TCRs come from a human donor in good health.

This clonotype was counted once. J is TRBJ2-1 and V is TRBV24-1; no clear D. This CDR3 has 16 residues. Trimming shortened V by 11 bases and J by 4 bases, and 23 bases separated the two germline ends. Germline V CDR1 and CDR2: KGHDR, SFDVKD. CDR3 nucleotide sequence: TGTGCCAGCTCACCCTCTCGTAGAAGCCTATACAATGAGCAGTTCTTC. Its protein is CASSPSRRSLYNEQFF.

Points on this clonotype: Relative to the germline gene, one junction end is altered; a read error may explain this. CDR3 in amino acids: CASSTLDSNRPQHF. CDR3 nucleotides: TGTGCCAGTAGTACCCTCGATAGCAATCGGCCCCAGCATTTT. The V and J genes are TRBV19 and TRBJ1-5; D remains ambiguous. This CDR3 is 14 amino acids long. Germline V CDR1 and CDR2: LNHDA, SQIVND (reference sequence). Using reference TRBV19 and TRBJ1-5 for the parts outside the CDR3, the full variable domain is DGGITQSPKYLFRKEGQNVTLSCEQNLNHDAMYWYRQDPGQGLRLIYYSQIVNDFQKGDIAEGYSVSREKKESFPLTVTSAQKNPTAFYLCASSTLDSNRPQHFGDGTRLSIL.

The chain has TRBV19 and TRBJ1-4; D possibly corresponds to TRBD1 (5 bases). The CDR3 is made up of 15 amino acids. The V and J ends lost 9 bases and 0 bases respectively, with 14 bases between them. Germline V gene lookup returns CDR1 LNHDA and CDR2 SQIVND (reference sequence). The CDR3 DNA is TGTGCCAGCCGGGACCGAAGGACAACTAATGAAAAACTGTTTTTT. Protein product: CASRDRRTTNEKLFF.

The chain links TRBV15 to TRBJ2-1, with 9 bases aligning to TRBD1. V lost 7 bases, J lost 3 bases, and 7 bases stayed unmatched. Germline-derived CDR1 and CDR2 are LNHNV and YYDKDF (reference sequence). The CDR3 is made up of 15 amino acids. The CDR3 DNA reads as TGTGCCACCACATTATCGGGACAGGGCTACAATGAGCAGTTCTTC. It yields the protein CATTLSGQGYNEQFF.

The J gene is TRBJ1-4, the V gene TRBV12-3 or TRBV12-4; D is unclear. The CDR3 covers 14 residues. V gave up 8 bases and J gave up 3 bases, with 13 bases separating them. DNA for the CDR3: TGTGCCAGCTCTTTCCATGGTTCTAATGAAAAACTGTTTTTT. It translates to CASSFHGSNEKLFF.

This clonotype was recorded once. CDR3 sequence (DNA): TGTGCCAGCAGTGATGTAGGACTAGCGGGATACAATGAGCAGTTCTTC. It yields the protein CASSDVGLAGYNEQFF. This chain links TRBV2 with TRBJ2-1; 12 bases map to TRBD2. Looked up from germline, CDR1 is SNHLY and CDR2 is FYNNEI. The CDR3 loop spans 16 amino acids. Trimming took 3 bases from V and 4 from J; bases not matched to a gene: 4.

Only a few counts were recorded for this clonotype. V gene TRBV29-1 combines with J gene TRBJ2-1; D unresolved. Germline CDR1 SQVTM, CDR2 ANQGSEA. V gave up 4 bases and J gave up 10 bases, with 14 bases separating them. The CDR3 runs 12 residues. CDR3 sequence (DNA): TGCAGCGTTGCACTACCCGTGGGGGAGCAGTTCTTC. This codes for CSVALPVGEQFF.

This clonotype was found many times. The rearrangement links TRBV2 to TRBJ2-1; D is undetermined. The CDR3 is 13 residues long. V was trimmed by 8 bases and J by 0 bases, leaving 8 bases between them. The germline gives CDR1 SNHLY, CDR2 FYNNEI. The chain's CDR3 is CASDKSSYNEQFF. Written as DNA, the CDR3 is TGTGCCAGCGACAAATCCTCCTACAATGAGCAGTTCTTC.